The 24 T cell receptor beta chains below come from one sample, sequenced in a study of T cell responses to AZD1222 COVID-19 vaccine. The protocol was immunoSEQ multiplex PCR, while the TCRdb copy is restricted to in-frame clones and leaves out a portion. Of approximately 150,000 clones listed, roughly 87% are singletons. Sequencing used peripheral blood, obtained 28 days after the second dose of the MenACWY control vaccine. These receptors were taken from an adult who received the MenACWY meningococcal vaccine as a control.

The chain has TRBV7-2 and TRBJ1-5; D is undetermined. CDR3 length: 14 amino acids. Trimming cost V 1 base and J 7 bases, with 11 bases left between them. Looked up from germline, CDR1 is SGHTA and CDR2 is FQGNSA. Here the CDR3 DNA reads TGTGCCAGCAGCTTAGGATGGGTTGGACAGCCCCAGCATTTT. This translates into CASSLGWVGQPQHF.

The rearrangement uses TRBV6-6 and TRBJ1-2; TRBD1 is a possible D gene (5 bases). This CDR3 contains 14 residues. The germline V gene encodes CDR1 MNHNY and CDR2 SVGAGI (reference sequence). V gave up 1 base and J gave up 4 bases, with 10 bases separating them. The CDR3 nucleotides read TGTGCCAGCAGTTACTATAGTGGGGCCTATGGCTACACCTTC. It yields the protein CASSYYSGAYGYTF.

The rearrangement links TRBV19 to TRBJ2-1; D possibly corresponds to TRBD2 (7 bases). Germline lookup yields CDR1 LNHDA and CDR2 SQIVND (reference sequence). CDR3 length equals 17 residues. Deletions cut 5 bases from V and 0 bases from J, with 17 bases between. The CDR3 reads CASSSIPRGGSYNEQFF. The CDR3 DNA sequence: TGTGCCAGTAGTTCTATTCCAAGGGGGGGCTCCTACAATGAGCAGTTCTTC.

The V call is TRBV19, the J call TRBJ2-1; the match to TRBD1 covers 7 bases. V shed 8 bases and J 5 bases; nucleotides not matched to a gene: 12. CDR1 and CDR2 (germline): LNHDA, SQIVND (reference sequence). CDR3 length: 15 amino acids. DNA for the CDR3: TGTGCCAGTTCTCTCCCGGGACAGCGTCACAATGAGCAGTTCTTC. It translates to CASSLPGQRHNEQFF.

This clone was observed a handful of times. The J gene is TRBJ1-1, the V gene TRBV11-2, with D uncertain. CDR1 and CDR2 from the germline V gene are SGHAT and FQNNGV. CDR3 length: 14 amino acids. Trimming took off 0 bases at V and 6 bases at J, with 11 bases between the two ends. CDR3 sequence: CASSLDRRTAEAFF. DNA of the CDR3: TGTGCCAGCAGCTTAGACCGGCGAACGGCTGAAGCTTTCTTT.

The CDR3 nucleotides are TGTGCCAGCAGTTTCATGGGGTTTTCCTACGAGCAGTACTTC. It codes for CASSFMGFSYEQYF. The chain couples TRBV28 to TRBJ2-7; D is unresolved. The CDR3 is 14 residues long. CDR1 MDHEN and CDR2 SYDVKM come from the germline V gene. Trimming shortened V by 3 bases and J by 1 base, and 10 bases separated the two germline ends.

V usage is TRBV5-1 and J usage is TRBJ2-3; 8 nucleotides line up with TRBD2. The CDR3 has 14 residues. Germline lookup yields CDR1 SGHRS and CDR2 YFSETQ. The junction had 3 bases not matched to a gene; V was cut back by 6 bases and J by 0 bases. The CDR3 is CASIRGGSTDTQYF. DNA of the CDR3: TGCGCCAGCATACGGGGGGGAAGCACAGATACGCAGTATTTT. The full variable domain, in which reference TRBV5-1 and TRBJ2-3 provide the parts outside the CDR3, is KAGVTQTPRYLIKTRGQQVTLSCSPISGHRSVSWYQQTPGQGLQFLFEYFSETQRNKGNFPGRFSGRQFSNSRSEMNVSTLELGDSALYLCASIRGGSTDTQYFGPGTRLTVL.

This clone was counted a few times. The V and J genes are TRBV29-1 and TRBJ1-4; D is perhaps TRBD1 (5 bases). This CDR3 comprises 12 residues. The germline gives CDR1 SQVTM, CDR2 ANQGSEA. Trimming stripped 6 bases from V and 3 bases from J, with 8 bases between. The chain's CDR3 is CSVGDSNEKLFF. The CDR3 nucleotides read TGCAGCGTCGGGGACTCTAATGAAAAACTGTTTTTT.

V and J are TRBV15 and TRBJ1-4; 10 nucleotides match TRBD1. The V gene's germline CDR1 is LNHNV and CDR2 YYDKDF (reference sequence). Trimming took 4 bases from V and 6 from J; bases not matched to a gene: 5. CDR3 length: 15 residues. The CDR3 sequence is CATSTRTGGDEKLFF. For the CDR3, the DNA is TGTGCCACCAGCACTAGGACAGGGGGGGATGAAAAACTGTTTTTT.

The CDR3 nucleotides read TGTGCCAGCAGCTTAACTTCCCGGGAGCCCCGTGGCTACACCTTC. Encoded protein: CASSLTSREPRGYTF. The genes are TRBV7-8 and TRBJ1-2; no clear D. There are 15 residues in the CDR3. In germline, CDR1 is SGHVS, CDR2 FQNEAQ. With 2 bases removed from V and 7 bases from J, the gap between germline ends came to 17 bases.

The rearrangement joins TRBV7-8 to TRBJ1-4; possible D gene TRBD1, 6 bases. CDR1 and CDR2 (germline): SGHVS, FQNEAQ. This CDR3 contains 16 residues. Trimming took 1 base from V and 3 from J, leaving 12 bases between them. Written as DNA, the CDR3 is TGTGCCAGCAGCTTAGGGGTTCGGACAGCTAATGAAAAACTGTTTTTT. It is translated as CASSLGVRTANEKLFF.

CDR3 sequence: CASSPPNWTKRSADTQYF. In DNA, the CDR3 is TGTGCCAGCTCACCACCGAATTGGACAAAGAGGAGCGCAGATACGCAGTATTTT. V usage is TRBV18 and J usage is TRBJ2-3; D possibly corresponds to TRBD1 (5 bases). The CDR3 consists of 18 residues. V lost 0 bases and J lost 4, with 20 bases in between. The germline CDR1 and CDR2 sequences are KGHSH and LQKENI.

This sequence joins TRBV9 and TRBJ1-5; D uncertain. V lost 0 bases and J 0 bases, leaving 13 bases between the germline ends. Per the germline V gene, CDR1 is SGDLS and CDR2 is YYNGEE. This CDR3 has 17 residues. The CDR3 is CASSVGPEQYSNQPQHF. The DNA for the CDR3 is TGTGCCAGCAGCGTAGGTCCCGAACAGTATAGCAATCAGCCCCAGCATTTT. Full variable domain (outside the CDR3, taken from reference TRBV9 and TRBJ1-5): DSGVTQTPKHLITATGQRVTLRCSPRSGDLSVYWYQQSLDQGLQFLIQYYNGEERAKGNILERFSAQQFPDLHSELNLSSLELGDSALYFCASSVGPEQYSNQPQHFGDGTRLSIL.

The genes are TRBV6-5 and TRBJ2-1, with 7 bases identical to TRBD1. This CDR3 region has 15 residues. Germline lookup yields CDR1 MNHEY and CDR2 SVGAGI. Trimming cost V 0 bases and J 15 bases; bases outside gene matches: 14. The CDR3 protein is CASSYSETGQLRRFF. CDR3 nucleotides: TGTGCCAGCAGTTACTCGGAGACAGGGCAATTACGGAGGTTCTTC.

In nucleotides, the CDR3 is TGCGCCAGCAGCCAGCGACAGGGGACCTACGAGCAGTACTTC. Its translation: CASSQRQGTYEQYF. The chain uses TRBV4-1 and TRBJ2-7, with TRBD1 identical over 8 bases. Germline values: CDR1 MGHRA, CDR2 YSYEKL. The J segment lost 2 bases and the V segment lost 3 bases, leaving 3 bases of the junction unmatched. The CDR3 length is 14 residues.

There are a few counts of this clone. V and J are TRBV7-9 and TRBJ2-2, with 8 positions matching TRBD1. V gave up 4 bases and J gave up 4 bases; unmatched junction bases: 5. In germline, CDR1 is SEHNR, CDR2 FQNEAQ (reference sequence). This CDR3 comprises 15 residues. The DNA for the CDR3 is TGTGCCAGCAGCTACCTAGACAGGGGCACCGGGGAGCTGTTTTTT. It yields the protein CASSYLDRGTGELFF.

J is TRBJ2-1 and V is TRBV7-9; D remains unclear. Deletions cut 5 bases from V and 6 bases from J, with 11 bases between. CDR1 is SEHNR, CDR2 FQNEAQ, per germline (reference sequence). The CDR3 covers 13 residues. Here the CDR3 reads CASSEIAGNEQFF. CDR3 DNA sequence: TGTGCCAGCAGCGAGATTGCAGGCAATGAGCAGTTCTTC. Together with reference TRBV7-9 and TRBJ2-1, the CDR3 gives the full variable domain: DTGVSQNPRHKITKRGQNVTFRCDPISEHNRLYWYRQTLGQGPEFLTYFQNEAQLEKSRLLSDRFSAERPKGSFSTLEIQRTEQGDSAMYLCASSEIAGNEQFFGPGTRLTVL.

CDR3: CASSPAGQSTDTQYF. DNA for the CDR3: TGTGCCAGCAGTCCTGCGGGACAGTCCACAGATACGCAGTATTTT. V gene TRBV6-5 combines with J gene TRBJ2-3, with a tentative D call TRBD1 (7 bases). The V end lost 5 bases, the J end lost 2 bases, and 14 bases lay between the germline ends. Germline V gene data show CDR1 as MNHEY and CDR2 as SVGAGI. This CDR3 contains 15 residues.

This clone was observed a single time. J is TRBJ1-2 and V is TRBV19; TRBD1 matches 9 bases. Trimming took 6 bases from V and 5 from J; bases not matched to a gene: 4. Germline values: CDR1 LNHDA, CDR2 SQIVND (reference sequence). CDR3 length: 13 amino acids. The CDR3 DNA follows: TGTGCCAGTAGGGAACAGGGGGCGTATGGCTACACCTTC. Protein product: CASREQGAYGYTF.

V is TRBV7-2 and J is TRBJ2-1; D ambiguous. The V end was cut by 3 bases, the J end by 9 bases, with 18 bases between. Per germline, CDR1 SGHTA and CDR2 FQGNSA. The CDR3 loop spans 15 amino acids. In DNA form, the CDR3 reads TGTGCCAGCAGCTTCACCCGGAGCTTTAAGGGTGAGCAGTTCTTC. It specifies CASSFTRSFKGEQFF.

This clone appeared once. The CDR3 spells CASSPSPGQETQYF. The CDR3 DNA reads TGTGCCAGCTCACCGTCCCCCGGACAAGAGACCCAGTACTTC. The chain employs TRBV18 and TRBJ2-5; D gene ambiguous. V lost 3 bases, J lost 2 bases, and 10 bases lay in between. The V gene's germline CDR1 is KGHSH and CDR2 LQKENI. The CDR3 is 14 amino acids. Filled out from reference TRBV18 and TRBJ2-5, the complete variable domain reads NAGVMQNPRHLVRRRGQEARLRCSPMKGHSHVYWYRQLPEEGLKFMVYLQKENIIDESGMPKERFSAEFPKEGPSILRIQQVVRGDSAAYFCASSPSPGQETQYFGPGTRLLVL.

This clone was seen just once. V usage is TRBV19 and J usage is TRBJ2-7; 7 positions agree with TRBD1. CDR1 LNHDA and CDR2 SQIVND come from the germline V gene (reference sequence). Unmatched junction bases numbered 13, after V lost 5 bases and J lost 0 bases. The CDR3 has 17 residues. The CDR3 DNA reads TGTGCCAGTAGTCCCCGGCCGGGACAGCTTATCTCCTACGAGCAGTACTTC. This codes for CASSPRPGQLISYEQYF.

This chain joins TRBV29-1 and TRBJ2-7, with 7 nucleotides matching TRBD1. Trimming removed 6 bases from V and 1 base from J; junction bases left unmatched: 6. Looked up from germline, CDR1 is SQVTM and CDR2 is ANQGSEA. The CDR3 consists of 13 residues. Written as DNA, the CDR3 is TGCAGCGTAGGACAGGACGTATCCTACGAGCAGTACTTC. Protein sequence: CSVGQDVSYEQYF.

This clone has only a few counts. The rearrangement links TRBV10-3 to TRBJ1-1, with no clear D. The V and J ends lost 5 bases and 7 bases respectively, with 11 bases between them. In germline, CDR1 is ENHRY, CDR2 SYGVKD. The CDR3 loop spans 12 amino acids. The CDR3 region is CAISWANGEAFF. CDR3 sequence (DNA): TGTGCCATCAGTTGGGCGAACGGTGAAGCTTTCTTT.